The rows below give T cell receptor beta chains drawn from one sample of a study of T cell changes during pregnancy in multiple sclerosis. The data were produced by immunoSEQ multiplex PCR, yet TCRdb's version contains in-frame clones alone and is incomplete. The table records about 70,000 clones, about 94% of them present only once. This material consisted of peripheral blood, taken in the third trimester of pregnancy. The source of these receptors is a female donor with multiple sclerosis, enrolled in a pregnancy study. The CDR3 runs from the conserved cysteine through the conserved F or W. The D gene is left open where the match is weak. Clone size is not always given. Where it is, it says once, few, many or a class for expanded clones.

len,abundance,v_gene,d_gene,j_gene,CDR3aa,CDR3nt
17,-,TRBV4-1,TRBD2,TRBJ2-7,CASSQVAGALSSYEQYF,TGCGCCAGCAGCCAAGTAGCGGGGGCCTTATCCTCCTACGAGCAGTACTTC
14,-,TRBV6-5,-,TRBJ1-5,CASNDGHTNQPQHF,TGTGCCAGCAACGACGGACACACAAATCAGCCCCAGCATTTT
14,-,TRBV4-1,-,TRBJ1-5,CASSQARVQQPQHF,TGCGCCAGCAGCCAAGCTCGGGTCCAGCAGCCCCAGCATTTT
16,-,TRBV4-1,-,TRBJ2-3,CASSQEGGAATDTQYF,TGCGCCAGCAGCCAAGAAGGCGGGGCCGCCACAGATACGCAGTATTTT
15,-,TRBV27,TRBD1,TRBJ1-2,CASSLGDRGVYGYTF,TGTGCCAGCAGTTTAGGGGACAGGGGCGTCTATGGCTACACCTTC
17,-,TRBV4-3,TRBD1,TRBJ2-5,CASSQDVGTGGGETQYF,TGCGCCAGCAGCCAAGATGTTGGGACAGGGGGCGGGGAGACCCAGTACTTC
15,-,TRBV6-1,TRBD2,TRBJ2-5,CASTWTSGGQETQYF,TGTGCCAGCACTTGGACTAGCGGGGGCCAAGAGACCCAGTACTTC
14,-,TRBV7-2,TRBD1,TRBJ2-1,CASSRQGGFDEQFF,TGTGCCAGCAGCCGACAGGGGGGTTTTGATGAGCAGTTCTTC
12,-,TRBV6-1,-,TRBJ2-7,CASSILSNEQYF,TGTGCCAGTTCTATTTTGAGCAACGAGCAGTACTTC
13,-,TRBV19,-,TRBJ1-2,CASSWAPGYGYTF,TGTGCCAGTAGTTGGGCGCCTGGCTATGGCTACACCTTC
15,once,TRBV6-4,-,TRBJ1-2,CASSESRGVNYGYTF,TGTGCCAGCAGTGAGTCTCGGGGGGTTAACTATGGCTACACCTTC
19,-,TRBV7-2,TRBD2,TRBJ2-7,CASSPRTSGAITSSYEQYF,TGTGCCAGCAGCCCCCGGACTAGCGGGGCAATTACGAGCTCCTACGAGCAGTACTTC
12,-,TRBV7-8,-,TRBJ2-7,CASSLGGTSFYF,TGTGCCAGCAGCTTAGGGGGGACATCTTTTTACTTC
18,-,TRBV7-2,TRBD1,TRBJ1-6,CASSPGTGSYSYNSPLHF,TGTGCCAGCAGCCCCGGGACAGGGTCATACTCCTATAATTCACCCCTCCACTTT
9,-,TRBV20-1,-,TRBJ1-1,CSASGEAFF,TGCAGTGCTAGCGGTGAAGCTTTCTTT
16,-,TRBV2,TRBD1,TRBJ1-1,CASSGQGVGAGSEAFF,TGTGCCAGCAGTGGGCAGGGGGTGGGGGCGGGCTCTGAAGCTTTCTTT
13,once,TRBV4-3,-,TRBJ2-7,CASSQVRSYEQYF,TGCGCCAGCAGCCAAGTTCGCTCCTACGAGCAGTACTTC
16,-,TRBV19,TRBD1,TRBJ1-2,CASSSSTRDRDWGYTF,TGTGCCAGTAGTTCATCAACCCGGGACAGGGACTGGGGCTACACCTTC
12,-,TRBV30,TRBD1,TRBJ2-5,CAWETGGETQYF,TGTGCCTGGGAGACAGGGGGCGAGACCCAGTACTTC
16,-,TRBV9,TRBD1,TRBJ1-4,CASSARGTGVYEKLFF,TGTGCCAGCAGCGCTCGAGGGACAGGGGTTTATGAAAAACTGTTTTTT
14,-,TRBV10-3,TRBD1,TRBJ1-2,CATSPGQDFYGYTF,TGTGCCACATCTCCGGGACAGGACTTCTATGGCTACACCTTC
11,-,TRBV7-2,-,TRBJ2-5,CASSFKETQYF,TGTGCCAGCAGCTTTAAAGAGACCCAGTACTTC
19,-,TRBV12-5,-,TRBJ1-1,CASGLVIRGGLMSDTEAFF,TGTGCTAGTGGTTTGGTTATCCGGGGGGGCCTGATGTCGGACACTGAAGCTTTCTTT
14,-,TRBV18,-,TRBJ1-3,CASSRQTSGNTIYF,TGTGCCAGCTCACGGCAAACCTCTGGAAACACCATATATTTT
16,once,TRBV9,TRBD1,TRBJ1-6,CASSPRAIQGYSPLHF,TGTGCCAGCAGCCCGAGAGCGATACAGGGGTATTCACCCCTCCACTTT
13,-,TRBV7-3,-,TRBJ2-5,CASGRGTQETQYF,TGTGCCAGTGGGAGGGGGACCCAAGAGACCCAGTACTTC
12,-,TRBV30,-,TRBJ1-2,CAWSVSGWSYTF,TGTGCCTGGAGTGTATCGGGGTGGAGCTACACCTTC
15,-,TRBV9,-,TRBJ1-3,CASSGSGTSGNTIYF,TGTGCCAGCAGCGGGTCTGGGACATCTGGAAACACCATATATTTT
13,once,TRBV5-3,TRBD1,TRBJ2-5,CARSLTGEETQYF,TGTGCCAGAAGCTTGACAGGGGAAGAGACCCAGTACTTC
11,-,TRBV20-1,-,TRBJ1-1,CSATLATEAFF,TGCAGTGCGACACTGGCAACTGAAGCTTTCTTT
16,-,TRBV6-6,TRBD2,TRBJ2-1,CASSSPAGLGSHEQFF,TGTGCCAGCAGTTCCCCTGCGGGACTAGGATCCCATGAGCAGTTCTTC
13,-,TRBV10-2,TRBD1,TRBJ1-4,CASSRTGNEKLFF,TGCGCCAGCAGTCGGACAGGGAATGAAAAACTGTTTTTT
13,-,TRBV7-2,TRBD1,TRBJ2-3,CASRRTGADTQYF,TGTGCCAGCAGGCGGACAGGGGCAGATACGCAGTATTTT
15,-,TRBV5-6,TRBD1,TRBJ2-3,CASSSQGAWADTQYF,TGTGCCAGCAGCTCACAGGGGGCATGGGCAGATACGCAGTATTTT
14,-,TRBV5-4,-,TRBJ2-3,CASSFRGGGDTQYF,TGTGCCAGCAGCTTCAGAGGGGGGGGCGATACGCAGTATTTT
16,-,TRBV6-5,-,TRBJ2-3,CASSYSTSAAADTQYF,TGTGCCAGCAGTTACTCGACGAGCGCCGCGGCAGATACGCAGTATTTT
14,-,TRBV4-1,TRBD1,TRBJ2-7,CASSQVTGGGEQYF,TGCGCCAGCAGCCAAGTTACAGGGGGCGGCGAGCAGTACTTC
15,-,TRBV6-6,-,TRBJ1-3,CASSYDQSSGNTIYF,TGTGCCAGCAGTTACGATCAGTCCTCTGGAAACACCATATATTTT
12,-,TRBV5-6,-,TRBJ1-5,CASSSDRGPQHF,TGTGCCAGCAGCTCGGATAGGGGGCCCCAGCATTTT
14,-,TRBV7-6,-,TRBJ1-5,CASSSSRSGQPQHF,TGTGCCAGCAGCTCGTCTCGATCGGGACAGCCCCAGCATTTT
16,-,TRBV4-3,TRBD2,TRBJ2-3,CASSQDPSGGSYTQYF,TGCGCCAGCAGCCAAGATCCGAGCGGGGGGTCTTATACGCAGTATTTT
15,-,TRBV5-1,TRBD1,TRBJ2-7,CASSSTGTGSYEQYF,TGCGCCAGCAGCTCAACCGGGACAGGGTCCTACGAGCAGTACTTC
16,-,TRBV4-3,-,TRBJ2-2,CASSQEPTVPPGELFF,TGCGCCAGCAGCCAAGAACCCACGGTTCCCCCCGGGGAGCTGTTTTTT
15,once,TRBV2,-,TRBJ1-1,CASSLNRWQGSEAFF,TGTGCCAGCAGCTTGAATCGGTGGCAGGGATCTGAAGCTTTCTTT
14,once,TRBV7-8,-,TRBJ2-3,CASIDRGSTDTQYF,TGTGCCAGCATAGACCGGGGGTCCACAGATACGCAGTATTTT
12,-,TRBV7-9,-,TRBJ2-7,CASSLVSWEQYF,TGTGCCAGCAGCTTAGTGAGTTGGGAGCAGTACTTC
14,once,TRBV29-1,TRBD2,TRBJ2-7,CSVVLARPSYEQYF,TGCAGCGTTGTACTAGCGAGGCCTTCCTACGAGCAGTACTTC
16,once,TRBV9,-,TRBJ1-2,CASSEQLQVDSYGYTF,TGTGCCAGCAGCGAACAACTTCAAGTCGACAGCTATGGCTACACCTTC
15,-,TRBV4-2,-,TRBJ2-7,CASSQQSPSSYEQYF,TGTGCCAGCAGCCAACAGAGTCCTAGCTCCTACGAGCAGTACTTC
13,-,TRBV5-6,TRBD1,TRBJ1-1,CASNRDRGTEAFF,TGTGCCAGCAATCGGGACAGGGGAACTGAAGCTTTCTTT
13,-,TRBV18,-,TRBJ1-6,CASSPEINSPLHF,TGTGCCAGCTCACCAGAGATTAATTCACCCCTCCACTTT
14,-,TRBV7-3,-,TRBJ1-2,CASSLLGGNSGYTF,TGTGCCAGCAGCTTACTAGGCGGAAATTCTGGCTACACCTTC
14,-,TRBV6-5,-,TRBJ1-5,CASSRTVANQPQHF,TGTGCCAGCAGCCGCACAGTTGCCAATCAGCCCCAGCATTTT
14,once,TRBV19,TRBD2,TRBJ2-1,CASSSKRGAGEQFF,TGTGCCAGTAGTAGTAAGCGGGGGGCAGGGGAGCAGTTCTTC
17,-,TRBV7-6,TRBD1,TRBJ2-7,CASSLVAGTGGGYEQYF,TGTGCCAGCAGCTTAGTCGCCGGGACAGGGGGAGGCTACGAGCAGTACTTC
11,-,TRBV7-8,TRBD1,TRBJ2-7,CASHRGGEQYF,TGTGCCAGCCACAGGGGCGGGGAGCAGTACTTC
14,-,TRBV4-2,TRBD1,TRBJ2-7,CASSQLTTGGEQYF,TGTGCCAGCAGCCAACTTACAACAGGGGGCGAGCAGTACTTC